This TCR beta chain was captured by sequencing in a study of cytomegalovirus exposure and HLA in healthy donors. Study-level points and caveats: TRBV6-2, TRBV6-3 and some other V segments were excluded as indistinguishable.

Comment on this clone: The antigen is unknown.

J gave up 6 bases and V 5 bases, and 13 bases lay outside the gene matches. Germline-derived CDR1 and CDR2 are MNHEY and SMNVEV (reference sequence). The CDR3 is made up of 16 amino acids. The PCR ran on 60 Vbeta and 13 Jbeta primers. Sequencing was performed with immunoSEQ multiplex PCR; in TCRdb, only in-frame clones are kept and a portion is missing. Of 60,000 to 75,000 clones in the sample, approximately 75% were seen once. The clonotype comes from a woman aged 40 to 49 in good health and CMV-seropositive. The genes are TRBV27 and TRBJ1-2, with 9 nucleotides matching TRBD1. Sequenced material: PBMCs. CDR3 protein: CASSRAPVGQGDGYTF. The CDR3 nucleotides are TGTGCCAGCAGTCGAGCCCCCGTGGGACAGGGAGATGGCTACACCTTC.